This is a list of T cell receptor beta chains from one sample in a study of control samples from healthy donors and cancer patients. Assay: immunoSEQ multiplex PCR; the TCRdb copy retains only in-frame clones and omits some. This repertoire shows around 140,000 clones, over 85% found once; its top ten account for 6.5% to 9.5%. Sequenced material: PBMCs. The receptors come from a man aged 50 to 59 with head and neck cancer. Each CDR3 is given with its conserved first and last residue. The D gene is left open where the match is weak. A clone size is listed for some rows: how often the clone was seen (once, few, many), or a class if it is expanded.

cdr3_nt: TGCAGTGCTCCTAGTGACACTGAAGCTTTCTTT
cdr3_aa: CSAPSDTEAFF
v_call: TRBV20-1
d_call: NA
j_call: TRBJ1-1
clone_size: NA

cdr3_nt: TGTGCCAGCTCACCAGTAGAGGTGTTCACTGAAGCTTTCTTT
cdr3_aa: CASSPVEVFTEAFF
v_call: TRBV18
d_call: NA
j_call: TRBJ1-1
clone_size: NA

cdr3_nt: TGTGCCAGCAGTCCCCAAACACGGAACACTGAAGCTTTCTTT
cdr3_aa: CASSPQTRNTEAFF
v_call: TRBV28
d_call: NA
j_call: TRBJ1-1
clone_size: NA

cdr3_nt: TGTGCCAGCAGTTTAGTGGGGGGACTCGAGCAGTACTTC
cdr3_aa: CASSLVGGLEQYF
v_call: TRBV27
d_call: NA
j_call: TRBJ2-7
clone_size: NA

cdr3_nt: TGTGCCACCAGTCCATCGGGATCCTACAATGAGCAGTTCTTC
cdr3_aa: CATSPSGSYNEQFF
v_call: TRBV24-1
d_call: NA
j_call: TRBJ2-1
clone_size: once

cdr3_nt: TGTGCCAGCTCACAGACAGGGGAGAACACTGAAGCTTTCTTT
cdr3_aa: CASSQTGENTEAFF
v_call: TRBV18
d_call: TRBD1
j_call: TRBJ1-1
clone_size: NA

cdr3_nt: TGTGCCAGCAGCCTCGGGCTCTTCACTGAAGCTTTCTTT
cdr3_aa: CASSLGLFTEAFF
v_call: TRBV7-2
d_call: NA
j_call: TRBJ1-1
clone_size: NA

cdr3_nt: TGTGCCAGCAGCTTCAAGCCCGGGACAGATTATGGCTACACCTTC
cdr3_aa: CASSFKPGTDYGYTF
v_call: TRBV7-3
d_call: TRBD1
j_call: TRBJ1-2
clone_size: NA

cdr3_nt: TGTGCCAGCAGCAAGGGGTTGCCTGGCGGCTACACCTTC
cdr3_aa: CASSKGLPGGYTF
v_call: TRBV6-5
d_call: NA
j_call: TRBJ1-2
clone_size: NA

cdr3_nt: TGCAGCGTTGAAGGGCAGGACTATGGCTACACCTTC
cdr3_aa: CSVEGQDYGYTF
v_call: TRBV29-1
d_call: NA
j_call: TRBJ1-2
clone_size: NA

cdr3_nt: TGTGCCAGTAGTATAGATGGAATAATCGTGGACGGTGAGCAGTACTTC
cdr3_aa: CASSIDGIIVDGEQYF
v_call: TRBV19
d_call: NA
j_call: TRBJ2-7
clone_size: NA

cdr3_nt: TGTGCCAGCAGTCTAAGACAGGGGACAGGCTCCTACGAGCAGTACTTC
cdr3_aa: CASSLRQGTGSYEQYF
v_call: TRBV27
d_call: TRBD1
j_call: TRBJ2-7
clone_size: NA

cdr3_nt: TGTGCCAGCACCTACTCTCCAGGACAGAGCTCTGGAAACACCATATATTTT
cdr3_aa: CASTYSPGQSSGNTIYF
v_call: TRBV27
d_call: NA
j_call: TRBJ1-3
clone_size: NA

cdr3_nt: TGTGCCAGCAGCTCCAACCTCAGGATTAATGAAAAACTGTTTTTT
cdr3_aa: CASSSNLRINEKLFF
v_call: TRBV7-9
d_call: NA
j_call: TRBJ1-4
clone_size: NA

cdr3_nt: TGCAGTGCGAGTGATCTAGCGGGAGACTACAATGAGCAGTTCTTC
cdr3_aa: CSASDLAGDYNEQFF
v_call: TRBV20-1
d_call: TRBD2
j_call: TRBJ2-1
clone_size: NA

cdr3_nt: TGTGCCAGCAGCTTAGGACAGGGTGCCTACGAGCAGTACTTC
cdr3_aa: CASSLGQGAYEQYF
v_call: TRBV7-7
d_call: TRBD1
j_call: TRBJ2-7
clone_size: NA

cdr3_nt: TGTGCCAGCAGCGCACTGCCGGGACTTTCCTACGAGCAGTACTTC
cdr3_aa: CASSALPGLSYEQYF
v_call: TRBV7-6
d_call: NA
j_call: TRBJ2-7
clone_size: NA

cdr3_nt: TGTGCCAGCGTCAGTGGGCGGGGTCTGGGACAGCCCCAGCATTTT
cdr3_aa: CASVSGRGLGQPQHF
v_call: TRBV6-6
d_call: NA
j_call: TRBJ1-5
clone_size: NA

cdr3_nt: TGTGCCAGCAGCCCAGGGCAGGGATCACATGGCTACACCTTC
cdr3_aa: CASSPGQGSHGYTF
v_call: TRBV7-2
d_call: NA
j_call: TRBJ1-2
clone_size: NA

cdr3_nt: TGTGCCAGCAGCCAACAGAGCTCCTACAATGAGCAGTTCTTC
cdr3_aa: CASSQQSSYNEQFF
v_call: TRBV27
d_call: NA
j_call: TRBJ2-1
clone_size: NA

cdr3_nt: TGTGCCAGCAGCCAAGGGGCAGGGGGGACTAACTATGGCTACACCTTC
cdr3_aa: CASSQGAGGTNYGYTF
v_call: TRBV4-2
d_call: TRBD1
j_call: TRBJ1-2
clone_size: NA

cdr3_nt: TGTGCCAGCAGTAGTCGGAGAACCCCCTACAATGAGCAGTTCTTC
cdr3_aa: CASSSRRTPYNEQFF
v_call: TRBV5-6
d_call: NA
j_call: TRBJ2-1
clone_size: once

cdr3_nt: TGCGCCAGCAGCCAAGTTTATTCAGTCCAAGAGACCCAGTACTTC
cdr3_aa: CASSQVYSVQETQYF
v_call: TRBV4-1
d_call: NA
j_call: TRBJ2-5
clone_size: NA

cdr3_nt: TGTGCCAGTAGTAGATGGACAGGAGAATTCGTAACTGGAAACACCATATATTTT
cdr3_aa: CASSRWTGEFVTGNTIYF
v_call: TRBV19
d_call: TRBD1
j_call: TRBJ1-3
clone_size: NA

cdr3_nt: TGTGCCAGCAGCTTAGGCGCAAATAAGGCTTTCTTT
cdr3_aa: CASSLGANKAFF
v_call: TRBV13
d_call: NA
j_call: TRBJ1-1
clone_size: NA

cdr3_nt: TGTGCCAGCAGCTCGACTAGCTACGAGCAGTACTTC
cdr3_aa: CASSSTSYEQYF
v_call: TRBV11-2
d_call: NA
j_call: TRBJ2-7
clone_size: NA

cdr3_nt: TGTGCCAGCAGCCACCTGCTAGCGGGAGGGCACAATGAGCAGTTCTTC
cdr3_aa: CASSHLLAGGHNEQFF
v_call: TRBV3-1/TRBV3-2
d_call: TRBD2
j_call: TRBJ2-1
clone_size: NA

cdr3_nt: TGCGCCAGCAGCCCCCACACAGGGACTAGCACAGATACGCAGTATTTT
cdr3_aa: CASSPHTGTSTDTQYF
v_call: TRBV4-1
d_call: NA
j_call: TRBJ2-3
clone_size: NA

cdr3_nt: TGTGCCAGTAGTCTAACGGACAGGAGCCCCACTGAAGCTTTCTTT
cdr3_aa: CASSLTDRSPTEAFF
v_call: TRBV19
d_call: TRBD1
j_call: TRBJ1-1
clone_size: NA

cdr3_nt: TGTGCCAGCAGTCCTTGGTCCAGGGACTACGAGCAGTACTTC
cdr3_aa: CASSPWSRDYEQYF
v_call: TRBV6-6
d_call: NA
j_call: TRBJ2-7
clone_size: NA

cdr3_nt: TGTGCTACACAAATCTTAAGCCCGGGCCTACTCGGGGACACTGAAGCTTTCTTT
cdr3_aa: CATQILSPGLLGDTEAFF
v_call: TRBV15
d_call: NA
j_call: TRBJ1-1
clone_size: few

cdr3_nt: TGTGCCAGCAGCGACGGGGAGCTGTTTTTT
cdr3_aa: CASSDGELFF
v_call: TRBV11-2
d_call: NA
j_call: TRBJ2-2
clone_size: NA

cdr3_nt: TGTGCCAGCAGTCCCGACGTTTACGAGCAGTACTTC
cdr3_aa: CASSPDVYEQYF
v_call: TRBV6-5
d_call: NA
j_call: TRBJ2-7
clone_size: NA

cdr3_nt: TGTGCCAGTAGTCCTGCAGTTATTTCTGGAAACACCATATATTTT
cdr3_aa: CASSPAVISGNTIYF
v_call: TRBV19
d_call: NA
j_call: TRBJ1-3
clone_size: NA

cdr3_nt: TGTGCCAGCAGCGTTCAGGGGGCCGGCACTGAAGCTTTCTTT
cdr3_aa: CASSVQGAGTEAFF
v_call: TRBV9
d_call: TRBD1
j_call: TRBJ1-1
clone_size: NA

cdr3_nt: TGTGCCAGCAGTTTTTATTTTCGAGGCTCTGGCTCAGACAATGAGCAGTTCTTC
cdr3_aa: CASSFYFRGSGSDNEQFF
v_call: TRBV27
d_call: NA
j_call: TRBJ2-1
clone_size: NA

cdr3_nt: TGTGCCAGCAGCTTGGGGTCTTCGAACTATGGCTACACCTTC
cdr3_aa: CASSLGSSNYGYTF
v_call: TRBV5-5
d_call: NA
j_call: TRBJ1-2
clone_size: NA

cdr3_nt: TGTGCCAGCACTACTACTAGCTTCACCTACGAGCAGTACTTC
cdr3_aa: CASTTTSFTYEQYF
v_call: TRBV6-5
d_call: NA
j_call: TRBJ2-7
clone_size: once

cdr3_nt: TGTGCCACCAGCAGAGATCAGGGGATCAATCAGCCCCAGCATTTT
cdr3_aa: CATSRDQGINQPQHF
v_call: TRBV15
d_call: NA
j_call: TRBJ1-5
clone_size: NA

cdr3_nt: TGTGCCAGCAGCCGATCAATTTTGGACTATGGCTACACCTTC
cdr3_aa: CASSRSILDYGYTF
v_call: TRBV3-1/TRBV3-2
d_call: NA
j_call: TRBJ1-2
clone_size: NA

cdr3_nt: TGTGCCAGCAGCTTAAAGCCAGCGGGGGGCTACAATGAGCAGTTCTTC
cdr3_aa: CASSLKPAGGYNEQFF
v_call: TRBV7-3
d_call: TRBD2
j_call: TRBJ2-1
clone_size: NA

cdr3_nt: TGTGCCAGCAGCCCTCCAATCCAGCCGCCTAACATCTTAAATCAGCCCCAGCATTTT
cdr3_aa: CASSPPIQPPNILNQPQHF
v_call: TRBV7-9
d_call: NA
j_call: TRBJ1-5
clone_size: NA

cdr3_nt: TGTGCCAGTAGTTTAGTCGCAACTAATGAAAAACTGTTTTTT
cdr3_aa: CASSLVATNEKLFF
v_call: TRBV19
d_call: NA
j_call: TRBJ1-4
clone_size: NA

cdr3_nt: TGTGCCTGGAGACAGGATACGCAGTATTTT
cdr3_aa: CAWRQDTQYF
v_call: TRBV30
d_call: NA
j_call: TRBJ2-3
clone_size: NA

cdr3_nt: TGTGCCAGCAGGTTGGGACACCTGAACACTGAAGCTTTCTTT
cdr3_aa: CASRLGHLNTEAFF
v_call: TRBV2
d_call: NA
j_call: TRBJ1-1
clone_size: NA

cdr3_nt: TGTGCCAGCAGCCCCGACCCGAGAACTAATGAAAAACTGTTTTTT
cdr3_aa: CASSPDPRTNEKLFF
v_call: TRBV6-5
d_call: NA
j_call: TRBJ1-4
clone_size: NA

cdr3_nt: TGCGCCAGCAGCCAGGGGACAGGGGGCTTAGATGAGCAGTTCTTC
cdr3_aa: CASSQGTGGLDEQFF
v_call: TRBV5-1
d_call: TRBD1
j_call: TRBJ2-1
clone_size: NA

cdr3_nt: TGTGCCAGCAGCTTTAGGGAGAACACTGAAGCTTTCTTT
cdr3_aa: CASSFRENTEAFF
v_call: TRBV7-9
d_call: NA
j_call: TRBJ1-1
clone_size: NA

cdr3_nt: TGTGCCAGCAGACTAGCGGGACGAACCTACAATGAGCAGTTCTTC
cdr3_aa: CASRLAGRTYNEQFF
v_call: TRBV7-8
d_call: TRBD2
j_call: TRBJ2-1
clone_size: NA

cdr3_nt: TGCAGTGCTAGAGGGGGCGAGCAGTTCTTC
cdr3_aa: CSARGGEQFF
v_call: TRBV20-1
d_call: NA
j_call: TRBJ2-1
clone_size: NA

cdr3_nt: TGTGCCAGCAGTGAAGACCTCTTACCTCCTAACTATGGCTACACCTTC
cdr3_aa: CASSEDLLPPNYGYTF
v_call: TRBV6-1
d_call: NA
j_call: TRBJ1-2
clone_size: once

cdr3_nt: TGTGCCAGCAGTCCCAACGCCGGACAGGGCGGGCGAGAGACCCAGTACTTC
cdr3_aa: CASSPNAGQGGRETQYF
v_call: TRBV6-6
d_call: TRBD1
j_call: TRBJ2-5
clone_size: NA